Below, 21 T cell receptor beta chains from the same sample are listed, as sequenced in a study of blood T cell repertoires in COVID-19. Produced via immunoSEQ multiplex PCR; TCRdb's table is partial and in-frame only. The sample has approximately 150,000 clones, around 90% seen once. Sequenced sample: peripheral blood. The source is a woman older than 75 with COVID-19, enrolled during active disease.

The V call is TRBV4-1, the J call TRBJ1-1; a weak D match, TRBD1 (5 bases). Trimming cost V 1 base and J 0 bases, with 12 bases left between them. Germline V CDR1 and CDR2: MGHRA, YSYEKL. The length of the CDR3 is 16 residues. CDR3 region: CASSQGGGFMNTEAFF. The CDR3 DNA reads TGCGCCAGCAGCCAAGGGGGGGGGTTCATGAACACTGAAGCTTTCTTT.

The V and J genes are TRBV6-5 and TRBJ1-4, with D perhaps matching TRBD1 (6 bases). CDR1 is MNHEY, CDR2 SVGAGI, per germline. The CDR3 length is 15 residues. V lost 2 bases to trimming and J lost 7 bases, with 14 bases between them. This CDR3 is CASSYRRQGPEKLFF. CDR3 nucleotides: TGTGCCAGCAGTTACAGGAGGCAGGGGCCTGAAAAACTGTTTTTT.

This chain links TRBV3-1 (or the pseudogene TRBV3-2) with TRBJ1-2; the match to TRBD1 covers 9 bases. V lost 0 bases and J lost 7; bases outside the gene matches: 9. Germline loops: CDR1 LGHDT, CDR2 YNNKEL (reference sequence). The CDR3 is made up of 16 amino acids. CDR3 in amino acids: CASSQDAHGGQGGYTF. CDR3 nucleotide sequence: TGTGCCAGCAGCCAAGATGCCCACGGGGGACAGGGTGGCTACACCTTC.

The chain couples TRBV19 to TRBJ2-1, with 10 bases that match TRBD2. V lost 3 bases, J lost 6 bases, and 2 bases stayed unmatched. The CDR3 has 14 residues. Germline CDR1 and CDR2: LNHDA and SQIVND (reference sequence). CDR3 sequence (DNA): TGTGCCAGTAGTATGGGACTAGCGAGCAATGAGCAGTTCTTC. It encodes CASSMGLASNEQFF.

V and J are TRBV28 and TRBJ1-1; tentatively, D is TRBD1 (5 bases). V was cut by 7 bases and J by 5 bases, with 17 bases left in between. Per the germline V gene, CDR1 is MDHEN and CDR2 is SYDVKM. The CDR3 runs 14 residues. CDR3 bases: TGTGCCAGCAACCCGCCAGGGTACAATACTGAAGCTTTCTTT. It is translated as CASNPPGYNTEAFF.

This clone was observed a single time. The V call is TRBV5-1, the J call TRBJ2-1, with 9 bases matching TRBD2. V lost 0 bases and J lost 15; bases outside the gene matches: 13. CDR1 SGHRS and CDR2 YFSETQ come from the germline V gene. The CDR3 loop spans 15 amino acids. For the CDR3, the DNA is TGCGCCAGCAGCTTGGATGGGACTAGCCCAGGAGCTAGGTTCTTC. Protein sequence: CASSLDGTSPGARFF. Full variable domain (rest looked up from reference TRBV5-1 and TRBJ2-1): KAGVTQTPRYLIKTRGQQVTLSCSPISGHRSVSWYQQTPGQGLQFLFEYFSETQRNKGNFPGRFSGRQFSNSRSEMNVSTLELGDSALYLCASSLDGTSPGARFFGPGTRLTVL.

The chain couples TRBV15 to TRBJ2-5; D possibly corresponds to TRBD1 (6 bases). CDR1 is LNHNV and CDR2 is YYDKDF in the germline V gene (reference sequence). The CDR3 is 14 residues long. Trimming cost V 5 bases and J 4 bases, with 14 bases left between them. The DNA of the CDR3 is TGTGCCACCAGCCCGACAGGTGTAGGAGAGACCCAGTACTTC. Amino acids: CATSPTGVGETQYF.

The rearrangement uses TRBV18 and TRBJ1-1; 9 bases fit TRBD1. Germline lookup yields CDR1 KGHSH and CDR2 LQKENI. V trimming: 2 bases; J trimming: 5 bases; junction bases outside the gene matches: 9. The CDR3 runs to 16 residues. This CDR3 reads CASSPNRQGVSTEAFF. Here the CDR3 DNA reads TGTGCCAGCTCACCAAACCGACAGGGGGTCAGTACTGAAGCTTTCTTT.

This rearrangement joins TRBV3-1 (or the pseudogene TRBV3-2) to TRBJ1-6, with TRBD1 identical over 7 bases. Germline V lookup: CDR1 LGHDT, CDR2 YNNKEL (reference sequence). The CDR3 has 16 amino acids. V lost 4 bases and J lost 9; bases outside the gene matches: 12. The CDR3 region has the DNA TGTGCCAGCAGCCCAATAGCCGGGACAGCCTTTTCACCCCTCCACTTT. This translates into CASSPIAGTAFSPLHF.

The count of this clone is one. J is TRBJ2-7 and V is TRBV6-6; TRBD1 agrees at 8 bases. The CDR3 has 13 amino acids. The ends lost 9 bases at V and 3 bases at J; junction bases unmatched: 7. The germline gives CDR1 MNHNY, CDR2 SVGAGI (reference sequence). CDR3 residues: CASDRGSYYEQYF. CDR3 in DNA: TGTGCCAGTGACAGGGGATCCTACTACGAGCAGTACTTC.

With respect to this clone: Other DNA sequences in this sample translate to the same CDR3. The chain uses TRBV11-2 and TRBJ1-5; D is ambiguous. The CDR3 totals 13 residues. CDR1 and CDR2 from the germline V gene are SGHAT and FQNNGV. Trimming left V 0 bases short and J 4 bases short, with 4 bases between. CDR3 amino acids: CASSLDLNQPQHF. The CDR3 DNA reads TGTGCCAGCAGCTTAGATCTTAATCAGCCCCAGCATTTT.

CDR3 region: CAISYATSGANVLTF. The CDR3 DNA is TGTGCCATCAGTTACGCCACCTCTGGGGCCAACGTCCTGACTTTC. The chain combines TRBV19 with TRBJ2-6; D not certain. V dropped 10 bases and J dropped 0 bases, with 13 bases sitting between them. The CDR3 loop spans 15 amino acids. Germline loops: CDR1 LNHDA, CDR2 SQIVND (reference sequence).

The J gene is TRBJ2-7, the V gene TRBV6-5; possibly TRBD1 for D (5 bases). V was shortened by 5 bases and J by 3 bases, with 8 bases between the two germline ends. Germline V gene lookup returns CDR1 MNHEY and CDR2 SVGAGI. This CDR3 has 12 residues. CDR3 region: CASSQTDYEQYF. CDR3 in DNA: TGTGCCAGCAGTCAGACAGACTACGAGCAGTACTTC.

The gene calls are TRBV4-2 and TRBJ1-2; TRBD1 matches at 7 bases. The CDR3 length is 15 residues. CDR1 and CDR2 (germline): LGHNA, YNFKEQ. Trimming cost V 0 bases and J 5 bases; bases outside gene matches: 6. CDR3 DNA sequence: TGTGCCAGCAGCCAAGATTTGGGACAGCTATATGGCTACACCTTC. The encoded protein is CASSQDLGQLYGYTF.

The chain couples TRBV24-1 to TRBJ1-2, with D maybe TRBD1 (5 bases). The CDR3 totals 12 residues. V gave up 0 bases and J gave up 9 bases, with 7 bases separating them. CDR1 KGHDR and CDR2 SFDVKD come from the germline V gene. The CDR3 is CATSDLGGSYTF. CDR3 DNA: TGTGCCACCAGTGATTTGGGGGGGAGCTACACCTTC.

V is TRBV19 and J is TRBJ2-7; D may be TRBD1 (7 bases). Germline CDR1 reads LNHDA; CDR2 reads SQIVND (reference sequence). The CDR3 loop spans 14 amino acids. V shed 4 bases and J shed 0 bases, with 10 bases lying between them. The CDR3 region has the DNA TGTGCCAGTAGTAGGAGGGACAGCTCCTACGAGCAGTACTTC. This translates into CASSRRDSSYEQYF.

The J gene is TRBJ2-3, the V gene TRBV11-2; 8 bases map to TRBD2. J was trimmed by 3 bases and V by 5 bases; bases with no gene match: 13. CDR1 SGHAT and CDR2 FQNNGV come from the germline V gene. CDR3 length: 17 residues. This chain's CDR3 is CASSLRGGTSGTDTQYF. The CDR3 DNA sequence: TGTGCCAGCAGCCTCAGGGGAGGGACTAGTGGGACAGATACGCAGTATTTT. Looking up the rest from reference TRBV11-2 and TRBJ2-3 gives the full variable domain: EAGVAQSPRYKIIEKRQSVAFWCNPISGHATLYWYQQILGQGPKLLIQFQNNGVVDDSQLPKDRFSAERLKGVDSTLKIQPAKLEDSAVYLCASSLRGGTSGTDTQYFGPGTRLTVL.

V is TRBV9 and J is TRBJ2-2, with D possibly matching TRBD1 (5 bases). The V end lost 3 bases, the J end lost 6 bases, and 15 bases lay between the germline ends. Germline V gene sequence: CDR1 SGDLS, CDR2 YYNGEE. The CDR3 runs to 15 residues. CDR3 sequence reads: CASSGGQGSAGELFF. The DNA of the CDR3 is TGTGCCAGCAGCGGGGGTCAGGGTTCCGCCGGGGAGCTGTTTTTT.

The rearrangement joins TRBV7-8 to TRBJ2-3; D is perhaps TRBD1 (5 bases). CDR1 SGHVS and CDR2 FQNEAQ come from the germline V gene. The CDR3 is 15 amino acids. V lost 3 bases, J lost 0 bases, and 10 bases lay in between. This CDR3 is CASSLDTSSTDTQYF. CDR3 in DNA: TGTGCCAGCAGCTTGGACACCTCTAGCACAGATACGCAGTATTTT.

CDR3 nucleotides: TGCAGCGCCGGGACTAGCGGGAGGGCCGGTACGCAGTATTTT. Translation: CSAGTSGRAGTQYF. The chain carries TRBV29-1 and TRBJ2-3; 16 nucleotides match TRBD2. J lost 8 bases, V lost 7 bases, and 6 bases had no gene match. From germline, CDR1 is SQVTM and CDR2 ANQGSEA. There are 14 residues in the CDR3.

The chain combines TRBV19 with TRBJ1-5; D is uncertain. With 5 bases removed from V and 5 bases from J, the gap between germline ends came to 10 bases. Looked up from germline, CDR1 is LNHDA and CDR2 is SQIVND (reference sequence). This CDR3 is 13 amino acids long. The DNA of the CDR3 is TGTGCCAGTAGTTTACAGATTTATCAGCCCCAGCATTTT. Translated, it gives CASSLQIYQPQHF.